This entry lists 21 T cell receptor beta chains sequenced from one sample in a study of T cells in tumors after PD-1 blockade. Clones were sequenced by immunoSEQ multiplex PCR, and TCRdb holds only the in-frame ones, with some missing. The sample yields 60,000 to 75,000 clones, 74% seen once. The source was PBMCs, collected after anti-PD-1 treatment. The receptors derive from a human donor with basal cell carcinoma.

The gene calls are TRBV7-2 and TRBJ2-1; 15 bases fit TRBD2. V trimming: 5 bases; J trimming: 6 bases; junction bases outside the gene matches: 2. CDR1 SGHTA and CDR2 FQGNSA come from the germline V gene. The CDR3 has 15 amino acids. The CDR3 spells CASSRTSGGANEQFF. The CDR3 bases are TGTGCCAGCAGCAGGACTAGCGGGGGGGCCAATGAGCAGTTCTTC.

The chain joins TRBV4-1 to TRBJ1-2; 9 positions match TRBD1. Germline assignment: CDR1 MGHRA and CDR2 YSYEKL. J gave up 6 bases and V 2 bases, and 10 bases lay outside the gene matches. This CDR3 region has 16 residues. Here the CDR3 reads CASSQPWTGEKDGYTF. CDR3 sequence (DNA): TGCGCCAGCAGCCAACCCTGGACAGGGGAGAAGGATGGCTACACCTTC.

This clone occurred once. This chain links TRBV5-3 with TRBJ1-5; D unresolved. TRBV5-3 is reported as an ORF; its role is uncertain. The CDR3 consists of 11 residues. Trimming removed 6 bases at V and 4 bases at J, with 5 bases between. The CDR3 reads CARITNQPQHF. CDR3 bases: TGTGCCAGAATCACAAATCAGCCCCAGCATTTT.

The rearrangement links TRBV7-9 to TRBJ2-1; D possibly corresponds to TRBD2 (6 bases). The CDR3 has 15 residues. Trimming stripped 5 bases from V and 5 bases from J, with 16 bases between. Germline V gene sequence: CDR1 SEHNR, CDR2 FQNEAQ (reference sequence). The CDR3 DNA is TGTGCCAGCAGCCCCCGTTTAGCGGCCCACAATGAGCAGTTCTTC. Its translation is CASSPRLAAHNEQFF.

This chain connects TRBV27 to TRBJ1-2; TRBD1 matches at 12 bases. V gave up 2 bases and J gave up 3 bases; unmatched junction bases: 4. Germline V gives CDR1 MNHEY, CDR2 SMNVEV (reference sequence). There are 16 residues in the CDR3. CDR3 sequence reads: CASSLRGQGAHYGYTF. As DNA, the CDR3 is TGTGCCAGCAGTTTACGGGGACAGGGGGCGCACTATGGCTACACCTTC.

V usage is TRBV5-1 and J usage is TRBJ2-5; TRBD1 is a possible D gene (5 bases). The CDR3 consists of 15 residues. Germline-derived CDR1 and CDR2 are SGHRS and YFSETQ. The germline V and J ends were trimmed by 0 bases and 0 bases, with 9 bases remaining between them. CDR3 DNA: TGCGCCAGCAGCTTGGGGGGCGGAAACCAAGAGACCCAGTACTTC. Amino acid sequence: CASSLGGGNQETQYF.

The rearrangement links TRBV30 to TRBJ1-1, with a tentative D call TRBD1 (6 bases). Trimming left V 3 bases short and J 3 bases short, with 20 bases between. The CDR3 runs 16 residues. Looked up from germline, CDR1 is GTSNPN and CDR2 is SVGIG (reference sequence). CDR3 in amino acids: CAWSRDGGGLDTEAFF. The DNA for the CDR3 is TGTGCCTGGAGCCGCGACGGGGGGGGCCTCGACACTGAAGCTTTCTTT.

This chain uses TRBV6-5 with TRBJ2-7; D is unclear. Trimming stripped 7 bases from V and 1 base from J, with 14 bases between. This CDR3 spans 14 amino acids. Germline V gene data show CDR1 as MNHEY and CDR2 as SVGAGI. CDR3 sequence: CASTWGAVSYEQYF. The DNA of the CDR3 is TGTGCCAGCACTTGGGGTGCGGTATCCTACGAGCAGTACTTC.

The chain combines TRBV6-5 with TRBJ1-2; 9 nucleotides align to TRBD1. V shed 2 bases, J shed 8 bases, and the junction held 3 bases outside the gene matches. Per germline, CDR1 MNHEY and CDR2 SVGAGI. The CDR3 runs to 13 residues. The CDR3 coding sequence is TGTGCCAGCAGTTACGGACAGGGGAGGGGCTACACCTTC. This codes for CASSYGQGRGYTF.

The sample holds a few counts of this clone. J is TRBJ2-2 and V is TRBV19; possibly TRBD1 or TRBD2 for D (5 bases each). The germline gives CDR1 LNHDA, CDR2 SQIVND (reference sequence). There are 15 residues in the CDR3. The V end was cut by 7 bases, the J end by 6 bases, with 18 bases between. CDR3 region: CASTRGQGSAGELFF. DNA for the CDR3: TGTGCCAGTACAAGAGGGCAGGGCAGCGCCGGGGAGCTGTTTTTT.

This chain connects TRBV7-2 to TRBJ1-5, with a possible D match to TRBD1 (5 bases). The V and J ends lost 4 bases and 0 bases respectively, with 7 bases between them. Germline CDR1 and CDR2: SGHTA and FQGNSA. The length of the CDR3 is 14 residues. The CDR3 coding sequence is TGTGCCAGCAGCTCTCAGGGTAGCAATCAGCCCCAGCATTTT. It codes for CASSSQGSNQPQHF. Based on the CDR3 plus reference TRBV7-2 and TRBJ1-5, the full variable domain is GAGVSQSPSNKVTEKGKDVELRCDPISGHTALYWYRQSLGQGLEFLIYFQGNSAPDKSGLPSDRFSAERTGGSVSTLTIQRTQQEDSAVYLCASSSQGSNQPQHFGDGTRLSIL.

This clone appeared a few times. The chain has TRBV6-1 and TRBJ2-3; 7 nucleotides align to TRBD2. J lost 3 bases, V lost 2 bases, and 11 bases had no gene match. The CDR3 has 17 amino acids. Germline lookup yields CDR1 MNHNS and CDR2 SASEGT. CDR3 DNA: TGTGCCAGCAGTGAAAGGTCGGGGGGAGTCGGGACAGATACGCAGTATTTT. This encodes CASSERSGGVGTDTQYF.

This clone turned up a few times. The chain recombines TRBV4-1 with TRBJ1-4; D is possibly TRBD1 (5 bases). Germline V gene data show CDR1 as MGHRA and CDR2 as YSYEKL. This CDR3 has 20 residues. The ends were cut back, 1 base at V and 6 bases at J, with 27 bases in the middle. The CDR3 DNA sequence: TGCGCCAGCAGCCAAGGGGGTTGGCAGGGACCCACAGAGACGGATGAAAAACTGTTTTTT. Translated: CASSQGGWQGPTETDEKLFF.

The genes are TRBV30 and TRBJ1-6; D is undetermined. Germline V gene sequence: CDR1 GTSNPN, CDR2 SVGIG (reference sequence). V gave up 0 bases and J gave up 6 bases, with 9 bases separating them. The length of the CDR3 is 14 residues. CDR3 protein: CAWSVLPFNSPLHF. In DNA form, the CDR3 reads TGTGCCTGGAGTGTACTACCCTTTAATTCACCCCTCCACTTT.

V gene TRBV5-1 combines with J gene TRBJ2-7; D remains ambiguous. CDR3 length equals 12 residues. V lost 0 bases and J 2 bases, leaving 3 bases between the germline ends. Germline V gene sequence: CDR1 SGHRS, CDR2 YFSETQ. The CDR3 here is CASSLETYEQYF. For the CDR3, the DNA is TGCGCCAGCAGCTTGGAGACCTACGAGCAGTACTTC. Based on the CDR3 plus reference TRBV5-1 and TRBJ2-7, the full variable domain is KAGVTQTPRYLIKTRGQQVTLSCSPISGHRSVSWYQQTPGQGLQFLFEYFSETQRNKGNFPGRFSGRQFSNSRSEMNVSTLELGDSALYLCASSLETYEQYFGPGTRLTVT.

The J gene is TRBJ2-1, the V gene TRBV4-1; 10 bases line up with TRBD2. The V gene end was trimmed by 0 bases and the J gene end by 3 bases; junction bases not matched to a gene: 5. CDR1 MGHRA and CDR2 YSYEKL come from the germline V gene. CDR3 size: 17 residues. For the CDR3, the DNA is TGCGCCAGCAGCCAAGATCTGCAGCGGGGGGGCTACAATGAGCAGTTCTTC. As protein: CASSQDLQRGGYNEQFF.

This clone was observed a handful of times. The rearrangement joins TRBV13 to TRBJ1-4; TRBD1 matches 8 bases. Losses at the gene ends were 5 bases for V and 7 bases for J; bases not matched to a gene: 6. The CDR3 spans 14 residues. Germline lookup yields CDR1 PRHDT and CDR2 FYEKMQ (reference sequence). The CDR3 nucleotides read TGTGCCAGCAGCCTGGACAGGGTATGTGAAAAACTGTTTTTT. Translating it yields CASSLDRVCEKLFF.

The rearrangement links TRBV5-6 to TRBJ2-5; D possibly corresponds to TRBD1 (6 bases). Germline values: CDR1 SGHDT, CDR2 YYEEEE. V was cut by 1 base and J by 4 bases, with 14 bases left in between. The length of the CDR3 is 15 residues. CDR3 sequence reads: CASSLTQGFIETQYF. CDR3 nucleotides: TGTGCCAGCAGCTTGACGCAGGGGTTTATAGAGACCCAGTACTTC. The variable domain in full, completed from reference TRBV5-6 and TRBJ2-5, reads DAGVTQSPTHLIKTRGQQVTLRCSPKSGHDTVSWYQQALGQGPQFIFQYYEEEERQRGNFPDRFSGHQFPNYSSELNVNALLLGDSALYLCASSLTQGFIETQYFGPGTRLLVL.

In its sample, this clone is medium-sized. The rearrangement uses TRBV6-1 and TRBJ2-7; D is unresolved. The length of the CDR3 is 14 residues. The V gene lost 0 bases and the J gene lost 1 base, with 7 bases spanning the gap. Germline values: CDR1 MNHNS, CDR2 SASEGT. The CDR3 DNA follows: TGTGCCAGCAGTGAAGCAGGTGGATCCTACGAGCAGTACTTC. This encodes CASSEAGGSYEQYF.

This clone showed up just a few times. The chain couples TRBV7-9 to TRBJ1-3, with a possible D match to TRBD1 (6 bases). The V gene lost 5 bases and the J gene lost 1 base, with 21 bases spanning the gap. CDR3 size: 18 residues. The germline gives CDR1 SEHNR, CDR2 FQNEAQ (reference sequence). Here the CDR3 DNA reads TGTGCCAGCAGCGATCAGAACCCCAGGACAGTTTCTGGAAACACCATATATTTT. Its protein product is CASSDQNPRTVSGNTIYF.

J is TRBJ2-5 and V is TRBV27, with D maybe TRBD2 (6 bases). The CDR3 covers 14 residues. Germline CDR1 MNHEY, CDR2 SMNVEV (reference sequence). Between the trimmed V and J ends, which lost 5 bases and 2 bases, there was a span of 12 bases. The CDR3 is CASSPPGRQETQYF. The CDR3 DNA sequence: TGTGCCAGCAGTCCCCCGGGGAGGCAAGAGACCCAGTACTTC.